The 21 T cell receptor beta chains given below trace back to one sample, sequenced in a study of blood T cell repertoires in COVID-19. TCRdb's table, derived via immunoSEQ multiplex PCR, lists solely in-frame clones and lacks some. The sample contains 50,000 to 75,000 clones, less than 75% of which appear only once. The sample taken for sequencing was peripheral blood. The receptors derive from a woman between 45 and 60 years old with active or convalescent COVID-19.

The CDR3 DNA sequence: TGTGCCAGCAGTTGGGACAGGAGGACCGGGGAGCTGTTTTTT. This gives the protein CASSWDRRTGELFF. The chain links TRBV28 to TRBJ2-2; 8 positions agree with TRBD1. There are 14 residues in the CDR3. Germline assignment: CDR1 MDHEN and CDR2 SYDVKM. V shed 4 bases and J 5 bases; nucleotides not matched to a gene: 3.

This sequence joins TRBV28 and TRBJ1-1; TRBD1 aligns across 9 bases. The ends lost 4 bases at V and 0 bases at J; junction bases unmatched: 3. CDR3 size: 15 residues. CDR1 and CDR2 from the germline V gene are MDHEN and SYDVKM. The CDR3 loop is CASSSWTGVNTEAFF. As DNA, the CDR3 is TGTGCCAGCAGTTCTTGGACAGGGGTGAACACTGAAGCTTTCTTT.

The chain uses TRBV12-3 or TRBV12-4 and TRBJ2-1; maybe TRBD2 (5 bases). Trimming removed 9 bases at V and 8 bases at J, with 14 bases between. The CDR3 has 12 residues. CDR3 in amino acids: CASSNGVHEQFF. DNA for the CDR3: TGTGCCAGTAGTAACGGGGTCCATGAGCAGTTCTTC.

The CDR3 reads CASSQEFKNTIYF. CDR3 sequence (DNA): TGCGCCAGCAGCCAAGAATTCAAAAACACCATATATTTT. The chain has TRBV4-1 and TRBJ1-3; D is undetermined. V lost 0 bases and J 6 bases, leaving 6 bases between the germline ends. The CDR3 spans 13 residues. Germline V lookup: CDR1 MGHRA, CDR2 YSYEKL.

The V and J genes are TRBV3-1 (or the pseudogene TRBV3-2) and TRBJ1-1, with TRBD1 identical over 8 bases. This CDR3 region has 15 residues. The V gene end was trimmed by 3 bases and the J gene end by 11 bases; junction bases not matched to a gene: 14. Germline assignment: CDR1 LGHDT and CDR2 YNNKEL (reference sequence). CDR3 DNA: TGTGCCAGCAGCCACGTGTCAGGGGGCGCAGGGTCGGCTTTCTTT. Its protein is CASSHVSGGAGSAFF.

CDR3 residues: CASSRGGPSYEQFF. CDR3 nucleotide sequence: TGCGCCAGCAGCCGGGGGGGCCCTTCGTATGAGCAGTTCTTC. The chain combines TRBV4-1 with TRBJ2-1; a possible D gene is TRBD2 (7 bases). This CDR3 contains 14 residues. Trimming stripped 4 bases from V and 8 bases from J, with 15 bases between. Per germline, CDR1 MGHRA and CDR2 YSYEKL.

The chain employs TRBV20-1 and TRBJ2-3; D remains unclear. The CDR3 runs 11 residues. The V and J ends lost 5 bases and 3 bases respectively, with 6 bases between them. Germline values: CDR1 DFQATT, CDR2 SNEGSKA (reference sequence). The DNA of the CDR3 is TGCAGTGCTCGCGGTACAGATACGCAGTATTTT. The encoded protein is CSARGTDTQYF.

This chain uses TRBV19 with TRBJ2-5; D possibly corresponds to TRBD2 (5 bases). With 5 bases removed from V and 2 bases from J, the gap between germline ends came to 15 bases. The germline V gene has CDR1 LNHDA and CDR2 SQIVND (reference sequence). The CDR3 length is 15 residues. The DNA of the CDR3 is TGTGCCAGTAGTTCCCGGGGTGGCCCACAAGAGACCCAGTACTTC. Translation: CASSSRGGPQETQYF.

The J gene is TRBJ2-1, the V gene TRBV10-1, with a weak D call TRBD2 (6 bases). Germline CDR1 is WNHNN and CDR2 is SYGVQD (reference sequence). V was pared by 6 bases and J by 0 bases, with 24 bases between. CDR3 length equals 19 residues. The CDR3 loop is CASSPRGIVAVNSYNEQFF. The CDR3 DNA reads as TGCGCCAGCAGCCCGAGAGGGATAGTAGCGGTGAACTCCTACAATGAGCAGTTCTTC.

This chain joins TRBV3-1 (or the pseudogene TRBV3-2) and TRBJ2-6, with 10 nucleotides matching TRBD1. This CDR3 is built from 19 residues. The V gene end was trimmed by 0 bases and the J gene end by 3 bases; junction bases not matched to a gene: 8. Per germline, CDR1 LGHDT and CDR2 YNNKEL (reference sequence). CDR3 loop: CASSQDLRQGAGGANVLTF. CDR3 DNA: TGTGCCAGCAGCCAAGATCTGAGACAGGGGGCAGGTGGGGCCAACGTCCTGACTTTC.

The chain carries TRBV27 and TRBJ1-1; no clear D gene. The germline CDR1 and CDR2 sequences are MNHEY and SMNVEV (reference sequence). The CDR3 has 12 residues. V was cut by 5 bases and J by 1 base, with 5 bases left in between. CDR3 protein: CASSTQNTEAFF. CDR3 DNA sequence: TGTGCCAGCAGTACACAGAACACTGAAGCTTTCTTT.

V and J are TRBV24-1 and TRBJ2-5; maybe TRBD2 (6 bases). The CDR3 spans 15 residues. The germline CDR1 and CDR2 sequences are KGHDR and SFDVKD. V lost 4 bases and J 1 base, leaving 12 bases between the germline ends. This chain's CDR3 is CATSDRLGGQETQYF. In nucleotides, the CDR3 is TGTGCCACCAGTGACAGACTCGGGGGCCAAGAGACCCAGTACTTC.

This clone showed up just a few times. V and J are TRBV11-2 and TRBJ1-1; D unresolved. Per germline, CDR1 SGHAT and CDR2 FQNNGV. The CDR3 consists of 13 residues. Trimming took 0 bases from V and 6 from J, leaving 8 bases between them. For the CDR3, the DNA is TGTGCCAGCAGCTTAGATTGGCCAGCTGAAGCTTTCTTT. This sequence encodes CASSLDWPAEAFF.

To note about this clone: Other DNA variants within this sample encode the same CDR3. The V and J genes are TRBV30 and TRBJ2-7, with 7 bases identical to TRBD1. V was pared by 4 bases and J by 1 base, with 4 bases of the junction left unmatched. CDR1 and CDR2 (germline): GTSNPN, SVGIG (reference sequence). The CDR3 totals 13 residues. The CDR3 DNA reads TGTGCCTGGAACCCACAGGGGTCCTACGAGCAGTACTTC. Translated, it gives CAWNPQGSYEQYF.

This chain uses TRBV27 with TRBJ1-1, with D possibly matching TRBD1 (6 bases). Germline V lookup: CDR1 MNHEY, CDR2 SMNVEV (reference sequence). The CDR3 extends over 17 amino acids. The V gene lost 5 bases and the J gene lost 1 base, with 20 bases spanning the gap. CDR3 sequence (DNA): TGTGCCAGCAGTGAAATTCAAGGAGCGGGGGCGAACACTGAAGCTTTCTTT. This translates into CASSEIQGAGANTEAFF.

This clone was recorded once. The chain links TRBV11-2 to TRBJ2-3; the match to TRBD2 covers 15 bases. CDR3 length: 17 amino acids. Germline CDR1 and CDR2: SGHAT and FQNNGV. The V segment lost 1 base and the J segment 8 bases; nucleotides outside the gene matches: 7. The CDR3 here is CASSLVWTSGRAPTQYF. CDR3 DNA sequence: TGTGCCAGCAGCTTAGTTTGGACTAGCGGGAGGGCACCTACGCAGTATTTT. Looking up the rest from reference TRBV11-2 and TRBJ2-3 gives the full variable domain: EAGVAQSPRYKIIEKRQSVAFWCNPISGHATLYWYQQILGQGPKLLIQFQNNGVVDDSQLPKDRFSAERLKGVDSTLKIQPAKLEDSAVYLCASSLVWTSGRAPTQYFGPGTRLTVL.

CDR3 DNA sequence: TGTGCCAGCCAGCGACAGGATTCCTACGAGCAGTACTTC. Translation: CASQRQDSYEQYF. The rearrangement uses TRBV19 and TRBJ2-7; a possible D gene is TRBD1 (6 bases). CDR3 size: 13 residues. The V end was cut by 9 bases, the J end by 1 base, with 13 bases between. Germline CDR1 reads LNHDA; CDR2 reads SQIVND (reference sequence).

V is TRBV11-2 and J is TRBJ2-1, with 8 bases identical to TRBD1. This CDR3 has 15 amino acids. With V trimmed by 7 bases and J by 2 bases, 7 bases remained unmatched. Germline values: CDR1 SGHAT, CDR2 FQNNGV. The CDR3 here is CASTIDRGTYNEQFF. CDR3 nucleotide sequence: TGTGCCAGCACCATCGACAGGGGCACCTACAATGAGCAGTTCTTC.

The chain employs TRBV18 and TRBJ1-1; D gene ambiguous. The V end was cut by 5 bases, the J end by 3 bases, with 7 bases between. Germline-derived CDR1 and CDR2 are KGHSH and LQKENI. The CDR3 has 12 amino acids. In nucleotides, the CDR3 is TGTGCCAGCTCAGTCACAGACACTGAAGCTTTCTTT. It is translated as CASSVTDTEAFF.

The chain has TRBV5-1 and TRBJ2-3; TRBD2 matches 7 bases. V shed 4 bases and J 7 bases; nucleotides not matched to a gene: 6. The CDR3 runs to 13 residues. Germline CDR1 SGHRS, CDR2 YFSETQ. CDR3 sequence: CASSVSSGYTQYF. The DNA for the CDR3 is TGCGCCAGCAGCGTTTCTAGCGGCTATACGCAGTATTTT.

This clone was observed a single time. V gene TRBV10-3 combines with J gene TRBJ2-6, with TRBD1 matching 7 bases. Losses at the gene ends were 8 bases for V and 1 base for J; bases not matched to a gene: 8. The CDR3 runs 16 residues. Germline loops: CDR1 ENHRY, CDR2 SYGVKD. The CDR3 region is CAIFDRDKSGANVLTF. For the CDR3, the DNA is TGTGCCATCTTTGACAGGGACAAGTCTGGGGCCAACGTCCTGACTTTC.